This T cell receptor (beta chain) was sequenced for a study of cytomegalovirus exposure and HLA in healthy donors. Whole-study results and caveats: Several top significant clusters appeared, in a later analysis, to be linked to common viral pathogens. In a later analysis, V- and J-gene trimming of beta chains associated with a DCLRE1C missense variant, replicated independently. Associated with HLA alleles at 0.05 false discovery rate in a later analysis were about 17,000 TCR beta sequences. A later analysis, which compared TCR beta chains of equal frequency, found the HLA-associated ones more clonally expanded.

The CDR3 is 15 amino acids. Trimming at V came to 4 bases and at J to 6 bases, leaving 11 bases not matched to a gene. CDR1 SGHNT and CDR2 YYREEE come from the germline V gene (reference sequence). With 60 Vbeta and 13 Jbeta primers, the PCR was carried out. Profiled with immunoSEQ multiplex PCR; TCRdb holds only in-frame clones, not every one. The profile shows around 120,000 clones, about two thirds of them singletons. Ten or more counts support this clone. Its antigen is currently unknown. This rearrangement joins TRBV5-4 to TRBJ1-1, with TRBD1 matching over 8 bases. The clonotype was recovered from a woman between 40 and 55 years old in good health and CMV-seropositive. The material sequenced was PBMCs. CDR3 nucleotide sequence: TGTGCCAGCAGCGGACCACCGGGACAGGTGGCTGAAGCTTTCTTT. Protein product: CASSGPPGQVAEAFF.